These 10 T cell receptor beta chains were all obtained from the same sample, sequenced in a study of Graves' ophthalmopathy and Graves' hyperthyroidism. RNA transcripts provided the template for amplifying TCR beta CDR3 regions. The first-round RT-PCR employed HTBI primers together with the Qiagen OneStep RT-PCR kit. A multiplex PCR was then performed as the second round. Using its own MiXCR run on the multiplex PCR reads, TCRdb lists one record per CDR3 protein. The table records approximately 210,000 distinct CDR3 sequences, around 30% of them present only once. The specimen sequenced was peripheral blood. These receptors were taken from a man between 45 and 60 years old with Graves' ophthalmopathy.

This clonotype was observed many times. The V gene is TRBV7-2, the J gene TRBJ1-2; D is unresolved. The CDR3 length is 13 residues. Germline assignment: CDR1 SGHTA and CDR2 FQGNSA. V was clipped by 5 bases and J by 7 bases, with 14 bases between them. The CDR3 protein is CASSGRSRGGYTF. The CDR3 nucleotides read TGTGCCAGCAGCGGACGGTCTCGGGGTGGCTACACCTTC.

This clonotype showed up many times. The rearrangement uses TRBV5-1 and TRBJ2-2, with D unresolved. This CDR3 is built from 13 residues. Trimming pared 4 bases from V and 7 bases from J, leaving 11 bases between. The germline V gene encodes CDR1 SGHRS and CDR2 YFSETQ. In DNA, the CDR3 is TGCGCCAGCAGCCTTGGCGATGGCGGGGAGCTGTTTTTT. This codes for CASSLGDGGELFF.

Many counts were recorded for this clonotype. This chain connects TRBV27 to TRBJ2-7; 8 bases match TRBD2. CDR1 MNHEY and CDR2 SMNVEV come from the germline V gene (reference sequence). With 3 bases clipped from V and 2 bases from J, the junction kept 9 bases outside the gene matches. The CDR3 consists of 16 residues. The CDR3 DNA sequence: TGTGCCAGCAGTTTTTTAACTAGCGGAGGAGCCTACGAGCAGTACTTC. Its translation is CASSFLTSGGAYEQYF.

This clonotype was seen at least ten times. The chain uses TRBV28 and TRBJ2-7; D uncertain. V lost 7 bases to trimming and J lost 5 bases, with 15 bases between them. The CDR3 extends over 13 amino acids. Germline V gives CDR1 MDHEN, CDR2 SYDVKM. DNA of the CDR3: TGTGCCAGCATCGAACCGACGGTAAACGAGCAGTACTTC. Amino acids: CASIEPTVNEQYF.

This clonotype came up many times. The V gene is TRBV20-1, the J gene TRBJ1-5, with D uncertain. Trimming pared 1 base from V and 4 bases from J, leaving 17 bases between. CDR3 length equals 16 residues. Germline CDR1 and CDR2: DFQATT and SNEGSKA (reference sequence). The CDR3: CSARATRAMWNQPQHF. For the CDR3, the DNA is TGCAGTGCTAGAGCCACTCGGGCCATGTGGAATCAGCCCCAGCATTTT.

This chain connects TRBV6-1 to TRBJ1-1; D perhaps matches TRBD1 (6 bases). Per the germline V gene, CDR1 is MNHNS and CDR2 is SASEGT. The V and J ends lost 6 bases and 0 bases respectively, with 14 bases between them. CDR3 size: 15 residues. The CDR3 region is CASRILDRMNTEAFF. CDR3 sequence (DNA): TGTGCCAGCAGGATCCTTGACAGGATGAACACTGAAGCTTTCTTT.

In this sample, this clonotype turned up many times. The rearrangement uses TRBV28 and TRBJ2-5, with 10 positions matching TRBD2. J was trimmed by 1 base and V by 6 bases; bases with no gene match: 5. Germline CDR1 reads MDHEN; CDR2 reads SYDVKM. The CDR3 spans 15 residues. CDR3 protein: CASRPSGRPQETQYF. The CDR3, as DNA: TGTGCCAGCAGACCTAGCGGGAGACCCCAAGAGACCCAGTACTTC.

The V gene is TRBV3-1, the J gene TRBJ2-5; either TRBD1 or TRBD2 may supply D (5 bases each). V was trimmed by 2 bases and J by 7 bases, leaving 14 bases between them. Germline V gives CDR1 LGHDT, CDR2 YNNKEL (reference sequence). The CDR3 runs to 14 residues. CDR3 loop: CASSQRDHSWTQYF. The CDR3, as DNA: TGTGCCAGCAGCCAAAGGGACCACTCATGGACCCAGTACTTC.

The sample holds many counts of this clonotype. The genes are TRBV24-1 and TRBJ2-5, with D possibly being TRBD2 (6 bases). The germline V gene has CDR1 KGHDR and CDR2 SFDVKD. CDR3 length: 13 residues. Trimming pared 0 bases from V and 5 bases from J, leaving 6 bases between. The CDR3 DNA reads as TGTGCCACCAGTGATTTGCGGGAGGAGACCCAGTACTTC. It encodes CATSDLREETQYF.

This clonotype showed up many times. An end of the junction does not agree with germline; a read error may underlie this. This sequence joins TRBV7-8 and TRBJ1-1; possibly TRBD1 for D (6 bases). Germline lookup yields CDR1 SGHVS and CDR2 FQNEAQ. This CDR3 is 12 amino acids long. The CDR3 sequence is CASSLVTGPGPF. As DNA, the CDR3 is TGTGCCAGCAGCTTAGTGACAGGACCCGGACCTTTT.